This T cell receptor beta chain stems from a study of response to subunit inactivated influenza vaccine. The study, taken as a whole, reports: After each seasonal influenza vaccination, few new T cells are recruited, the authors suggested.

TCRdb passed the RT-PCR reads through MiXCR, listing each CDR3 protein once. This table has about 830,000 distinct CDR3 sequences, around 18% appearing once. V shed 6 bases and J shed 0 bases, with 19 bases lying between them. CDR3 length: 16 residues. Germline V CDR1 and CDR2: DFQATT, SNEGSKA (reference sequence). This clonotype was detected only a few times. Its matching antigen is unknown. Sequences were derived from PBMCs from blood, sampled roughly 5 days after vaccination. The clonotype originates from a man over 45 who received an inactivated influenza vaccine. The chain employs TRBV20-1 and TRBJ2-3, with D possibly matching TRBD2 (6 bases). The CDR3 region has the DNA TGCAGTGCCACCGTTGGGGGGACGACTAGCACAGATACGCAGTATTTT. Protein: CSATVGGTTSTDTQYF.